This T cell receptor (beta chain) emerged from a study of response to subunit inactivated influenza vaccine. TCRdb analysed the RT-PCR reads with MiXCR anew, one entry per CDR3 protein. The sample lists 400,000 to 550,000 distinct CDR3 sequences, about 25% occurring once. The CDR3 covers 14 residues. Trimming took off 2 bases at V and 3 bases at J, with 10 bases between the two ends. Germline V CDR1 and CDR2: SGHRS, YFSETQ. The chain joins TRBV5-1 to TRBJ2-3; D not certain. The material sequenced was CD4+ T cells sorted from PBMCs, taken less than 6 days after vaccination. The TCR sequence derives from a man in his fifties or sixties who received an inactivated influenza vaccine. CDR3 DNA: TGCGCCAGCAGCTTCGACTCTCCAACAGATACGCAGTATTTT. It translates to CASSFDSPTDTQYF.